This T cell receptor (beta chain) was documented in a study of blood T cell repertoires in COVID-19. Across the study: Sample material is recorded as cDNA or gDNA derived from T cells, B-cell-depleted T cells, or PBMCs.

V dropped 2 bases and J dropped 7; count of bases not matched to a gene: 8. CDR3 length: 14 residues. Looked up from germline, CDR1 is GTSNPN and CDR2 is SVGIG (reference sequence). Under the authors' procedure: Amplifying reference gene primers gave estimates of nucleated cell counts. This table comes from immunoSEQ multiplex PCR, and its TCRdb copy is limited to in-frame clones, with some not included. Clone size and the V and J calls come from that table; the DNA yielded D and trimming. The sample shows around 700,000 clones, about 87% of them seen only once. The clonotype was recovered from a woman aged 18-29 years with acute or convalescent COVID-19. Material for sequencing was peripheral blood. The chain links TRBV30 to TRBJ1-2; TRBD1 agrees at 9 bases. CDR3 residues: CAWSRRTGVVGYTF. The DNA for the CDR3 is TGTGCCTGGAGTCGACGGACAGGGGTGGTTGGCTACACCTTC.